This TCR beta chain originates from a study of blood T cell repertoires in COVID-19. This CDR3 has 14 amino acids. The germline CDR1 and CDR2 sequences are LGHDT and YNNKEL (reference sequence). The V end lost 1 base, the J end lost 2 bases, and 8 bases lay between the germline ends. Per the original methods: Quantification of nucleated cells was approximated via reference gene primer amplification. Clones were read by immunoSEQ multiplex PCR, and TCRdb kept only the in-frame ones, dropping some. That table furnishes V, J and clone size, whereas the DNA furnished D and trimming. The sample yields about 190,000 clones, about 85% seen once.

Sequenced sample: peripheral blood. The clonotype originates from a man aged 25 to 40 with acute or convalescent COVID-19. The chain employs TRBV3-1 (or the pseudogene TRBV3-2) and TRBJ1-1; D might be TRBD1 (6 bases). CDR3 sequence: CASSQGDTNTEAFF. The CDR3 nucleotides read TGTGCCAGCAGCCAAGGGGACACTAACACTGAAGCTTTCTTT.